This T cell receptor (beta chain) was sequenced for a study of blood T cell repertoires in COVID-19. Authors' processing steps: Estimation of nucleated cell counts relied on the amplification of reference gene primers. The protocol was immunoSEQ multiplex PCR, while the TCRdb copy is restricted to in-frame clones and leaves out a portion. That table gives V, J and clone size, and the DNA gave D and trimming. The sample holds approximately 180,000 clones, 87% seen once. Sample: peripheral blood. The sequence was obtained from a man aged 55 to 70 with active or convalescent COVID-19.

This CDR3 reads CASSTSGGHTQYF. The CDR3 DNA reads as TGTGCCAGTAGTACCTCAGGGGGACATACGCAGTATTTT. The chain is built from TRBV19 and TRBJ2-3; 7 bases match TRBD1. This CDR3 comprises 13 residues. Germline CDR1 and CDR2: LNHDA and SQIVND (reference sequence). With V trimmed by 4 bases and J by 7 bases, 5 bases remained unmatched.